This TCR beta chain was obtained from a study of radiotherapy plus CTLA-4 blockade in lung cancer (dated by TCRdb to the late 2010s). Regarding the research as a whole: Objective responses were observed in 18% of enrolled patients, and disease control was achieved in 31%. General study outcomes and caveats: After treatment with radiotherapy and ipilimumab, TCR clones that came from tumors expanded in the peripheral blood. Increased serum interferon-beta after radiation, together with early dynamic changes in blood T cell clones, were reported to be the strongest predictors of response.

Receptor libraries were prepared by the immunoSEQ multiplex PCR assay. Entries here come from immuneACCESS through TCRdb and include only in-frame sequences with V and J called. Some clones fail to appear in such tables; in the studies checked, an unresolved V gene covers under half of the shortfall, and the cause of the remainder is unknown. Recorded for this sample are tens of thousands of clones; 78% of them occurred a single time. The ten largest clones take up less than 4% of the sample. In regard to this clone: The target of this receptor is not known. Base quality data are lacking; no much larger clone is found one base away.

The study evaluated CTLA-4 blockade (ipilimumab) given together with focal radiation therapy in patients who had chemo-refractory metastatic non-small-cell lung cancer. Relative to germline, V is 2 bases shorter and J is 5 bases shorter, with 9 bases between their ends. According to the germline V gene, CDR1 reads SGHTA and CDR2 reads FQGNSA. The CDR3 runs 13 amino acids, cysteine and phenylalanine included. The kept DNA is CDR3 alone, 39 bases in frame from the first base. The input for sequencing was peripheral blood, taken from a patient treated with radiotherapy plus ipilimumab. Recombination linked TRBV7-2 to TRBJ2-5, and possibly TRBD1, on 5 matching bases. The TCR comes from a human donor with non-small cell lung cancer who had a partial response to radiotherapy plus ipilimumab. Some clones in this sample may be carry-over from other donors' samples. The DNA sequence is given as TGTGCCAGCAGCTTATCAGGGCGCGAGACCCAGTACTTC. Translated, this gives CASSLSGRETQYF.